The 27 T cell receptor beta chains presented below share a single source sample, sequenced in a study of CD8 T cells in Susac syndrome (dated by TCRdb to between 2018 and 2020). Library construction relied on the immunoSEQ multiplex PCR assay. RNA was extracted with the RNeasy kit and roughly 0.5 to 1 ug was reverse transcribed using random hexamers. TCRdb trimmed the raw reads at Q25, called clones with MiXCR and kept productive beta chains. Each entry is one CDR3 protein sequence, shown with its most common DNA and genes. In all, the sample holds about 60,000 distinct CDR3 sequences, and approximately 96% of those were seen once. The ten top clones hold 0.55% to 0.7% of the sample. Sequences were obtained from CD8+ T cells from PBMCs. The receptor set was obtained from a human donor with multiple sclerosis.

The chain recombines TRBV28 with TRBJ1-1, with a possible D match to TRBD1 (6 bases). This CDR3 contains 14 residues. CDR1 is MDHEN, CDR2 SYDVKM, per germline. With 2 bases removed from V and 5 bases from J, the gap between germline ends came to 12 bases. The CDR3 sequence: CASSLGGATTEAFF. DNA of the CDR3: TGTGCCAGCAGTTTAGGGGGGGCGACGACTGAAGCTTTCTTT. Using reference TRBV28 and TRBJ1-1 for the parts outside the CDR3, the full variable domain is DVKVTQSSRYLVKRTGEKVFLECVQDMDHENMFWYRQDPGLGLRLIYFSYDVKMKEKGDIPEGYSVSREKKERFSLILESASTNQTSMYLCASSLGGATTEAFFGQGTRLTVV.

The V and J genes are TRBV20-1 and TRBJ2-1; maybe TRBD2 (5 bases). Germline V gene sequence: CDR1 DFQATT, CDR2 SNEGSKA (reference sequence). The CDR3 extends over 13 amino acids. V was cut by 1 base and J by 1 base, with 5 bases left in between. CDR3 sequence reads: CSARAGSYNEQFF. Here the CDR3 DNA reads TGCAGTGCTAGAGCGGGGTCCTACAATGAGCAGTTCTTC.

The gene calls are TRBV15 and TRBJ2-7; D tentatively reads TRBD1 or TRBD2 (5 bases each). CDR3 length equals 15 residues. Trimming removed 4 bases from V and 5 bases from J, with 18 bases in between. The germline V gene encodes CDR1 LNHNV and CDR2 YYDKDF (reference sequence). The CDR3 spells CATSNRRRGSDEQYF. The CDR3 nucleotides are TGTGCCACCAGCAACCGACGACGGGGCTCTGACGAGCAGTACTTC.

The chain recombines TRBV9 with TRBJ2-7; D is unresolved. The V gene lost 0 bases and the J gene lost 3 bases, with 10 bases spanning the gap. Germline lookup yields CDR1 SGDLS and CDR2 YYNGEE. The CDR3 runs 14 residues. The CDR3 bases are TGTGCCAGCAGCGTAGGAGATCCCTACTACGAGCAGTACTTC. The encoded protein is CASSVGDPYYEQYF.

This sequence joins TRBV28 and TRBJ2-7; 9 nucleotides match TRBD2. The V gene's germline CDR1 is MDHEN and CDR2 SYDVKM. V shed 3 bases, J shed 6 bases, and the junction held 6 bases outside the gene matches. There are 14 residues in the CDR3. The chain's CDR3 is CASSLGTSSREQYF. The DNA for the CDR3 is TGTGCCAGCAGTTTGGGGACTAGCTCCCGCGAGCAGTACTTC.

The V gene is TRBV6-2 or TRBV6-3, the J gene TRBJ2-3; tentatively, D is TRBD2 (5 bases). This CDR3 is 13 amino acids long. Trimming removed 5 bases at V and 5 bases at J, with 11 bases between. Looked up from germline, CDR1 is MNHEY and CDR2 is SVGEGT. The DNA for the CDR3 is TGTGCCAGCAGTCGGCACGCGGGAGATACGCAGTATTTT. As protein: CASSRHAGDTQYF.

The chain uses TRBV20-1 and TRBJ2-1; D gene ambiguous. V gave up 0 bases and J gave up 10 bases, with 7 bases separating them. The CDR3 is 11 amino acids. Germline CDR1 and CDR2: DFQATT and SNEGSKA (reference sequence). CDR3 coding DNA: TGCAGTGCTAGAGAAGCTGGGGAGCAGTTCTTC. Amino acids: CSAREAGEQFF.

This sequence joins TRBV7-2 and TRBJ2-7; a weak D match, TRBD1 (6 bases). The CDR3 contains 16 residues. V was clipped by 5 bases and J by 5 bases, with 22 bases between them. Germline V gives CDR1 SGHTA, CDR2 FQGNSA. DNA of the CDR3: TGTGCCAGCAGCACGTATCCGGGACAAACTAACGACGAGCAGTACTTC. Amino acid sequence: CASSTYPGQTNDEQYF.

The V and J genes are TRBV9 and TRBJ2-7; TRBD1 matches at 8 bases. The CDR3 has 15 amino acids. Germline V gene lookup returns CDR1 SGDLS and CDR2 YYNGEE. With 0 bases clipped from V and 0 bases from J, the junction kept 2 bases outside the gene matches. The CDR3, as DNA: TGTGCCAGCAGCGTAGATACAGGGGGCTCCTACGAGCAGTACTTC. It specifies CASSVDTGGSYEQYF.

CDR3 amino acids: CSVAGTSGRLETQYF. In DNA form, the CDR3 reads TGCAGCGTTGCCGGGACTAGCGGGAGACTTGAGACCCAGTACTTC. V usage is TRBV29-1 and J usage is TRBJ2-5; 14 bases line up with TRBD2. CDR1 and CDR2 (germline): SQVTM, ANQGSEA. V was clipped by 4 bases and J by 5 bases; unmatched bases: 6. CDR3 length: 15 amino acids.

The gene calls are TRBV28 and TRBJ2-5, with 8 bases fitting TRBD2. CDR3 length: 15 amino acids. V lost 4 bases and J lost 1; bases outside the gene matches: 5. CDR1 MDHEN and CDR2 SYDVKM come from the germline V gene. The CDR3 DNA follows: TGTGCCAGCAGTTCTACTAGCGGTTTCCAAGAGACCCAGTACTTC. It codes for CASSSTSGFQETQYF.

The J gene is TRBJ2-5, the V gene TRBV2, with TRBD1 matching over 9 bases. After removal of 7 bases from V and 5 bases from J, the junction contained 8 bases not matched to a gene. The CDR3 has 14 residues. Germline CDR1 is SNHLY and CDR2 is FYNNEI. The CDR3 protein is CASTATGGAETQYF. The CDR3 region has the DNA TGTGCCAGCACCGCTACAGGGGGCGCCGAGACCCAGTACTTC. Full variable domain (remainder filled in from reference TRBV2 and TRBJ2-5): EPEVTQTPSHQVTQMGQEVILRCVPISNHLYFYWYRQILGQKVEFLVSFYNNEISEKSEIFDDQFSVERPDGSNFTLKIRSTKLEDSAMYFCASTATGGAETQYFGPGTRLLVL.

This clonotype appeared a single time. This chain links TRBV20-1 with TRBJ2-3; D is unresolved. V lost 0 bases to trimming and J lost 14 bases, with 18 bases between them. This CDR3 has 13 amino acids. Germline loops: CDR1 DFQATT, CDR2 SNEGSKA (reference sequence). CDR3 protein: CSARDPGPLSRYF. Written as DNA, the CDR3 is TGCAGTGCTAGAGATCCGGGTCCCTTGTCACGGTATTTT.

This clonotype was picked up one time. J is TRBJ2-3 and V is TRBV2; maybe TRBD2 (6 bases). The germline CDR1 and CDR2 sequences are SNHLY and FYNNEI. This CDR3 region has 15 residues. The V and J ends lost 9 bases and 2 bases respectively, with 18 bases between them. As DNA, the CDR3 is TGTGCCAGTGCCCGAGGCGGGGCAGTCACAGATACGCAGTATTTT. The encoded protein is CASARGGAVTDTQYF.

The chain carries TRBV12-3 or TRBV12-4 and TRBJ1-5, with 10 bases that match TRBD1. Unmatched junction bases numbered 10, after V lost 4 bases and J lost 4 bases. This CDR3 is 17 amino acids long. This chain's CDR3 is CASSSWGGTGENQPQHF. In DNA, the CDR3 is TGTGCCAGCAGTTCTTGGGGCGGGACAGGGGAGAATCAGCCCCAGCATTTT.

The V call is TRBV20-1, the J call TRBJ2-1, with 8 bases lining up with TRBD1. This CDR3 is 15 amino acids long. J lost 6 bases, V lost 6 bases, and 13 bases had no gene match. Germline-derived CDR1 and CDR2 are DFQATT and SNEGSKA (reference sequence). CDR3 region: CSAGNIGQGSNEQFF. Here the CDR3 DNA reads TGCAGTGCCGGAAACATTGGACAGGGAAGCAATGAGCAGTTCTTC.

This chain joins TRBV5-1 and TRBJ2-1; D not resolved. The CDR3 totals 12 residues. Trimming stripped 5 bases from V and 5 bases from J, with 8 bases between. Germline CDR1 reads SGHRS; CDR2 reads YFSETQ. The CDR3 DNA is TGCGCCAGCAGTTGGGCAGACAATGAGCAGTTCTTC. The encoded protein is CASSWADNEQFF.

The chain links TRBV30 to TRBJ1-1, with 7 bases aligning to TRBD1. The CDR3 loop spans 12 amino acids. CDR1 and CDR2 from the germline V gene are GTSNPN and SVGIG (reference sequence). V lost 4 bases to trimming and J lost 6 bases; unmatched junction nucleotides: 5. The CDR3 loop is CAWTTGVAEAFF. The DNA for the CDR3 is TGTGCCTGGACCACAGGGGTCGCTGAAGCTTTCTTT.

The V gene is TRBV30, the J gene TRBJ2-7; D is perhaps TRBD1 or TRBD2 (5 bases each). Germline V gene lookup returns CDR1 GTSNPN and CDR2 SVGIG (reference sequence). The CDR3 is 11 residues long. The ends were cut back, 3 bases at V and 6 bases at J, with 9 bases in the middle. DNA for the CDR3: TGTGCCTGGAGGGGGACGCGCGAGCAGTACTTC. Protein sequence: CAWRGTREQYF.

The V and J genes are TRBV6-2 or TRBV6-3 and TRBJ2-3; tentatively, D is TRBD1 (7 bases). CDR1 and CDR2 (germline): MNHEY, SVGEGT. The CDR3 has 13 amino acids. The ends were cut back, 5 bases at V and 10 bases at J, with 16 bases in the middle. The CDR3 loop reads CASSPSDREAQYF. CDR3 DNA sequence: TGTGCCAGCAGTCCATCAGACAGGGAGGCGCAGTATTTT.

V usage is TRBV28 and J usage is TRBJ2-7; the match to TRBD2 covers 7 bases. V lost 4 bases, J lost 9 bases, and 6 bases stayed unmatched. Per the germline V gene, CDR1 is MDHEN and CDR2 is SYDVKM. The CDR3 runs to 12 residues. Here the CDR3 reads CASSWGGIGQYF. CDR3 sequence (DNA): TGTGCCAGCAGTTGGGGGGGAATCGGGCAGTACTTC.

This rearrangement joins TRBV28 to TRBJ1-2, with D maybe TRBD1 (5 bases). This CDR3 has 14 residues. The germline V gene has CDR1 MDHEN and CDR2 SYDVKM. Deletions cut 2 bases from V and 5 bases from J, with 12 bases between. CDR3 DNA sequence: TGTGCCAGCAGTTTACTTCAGGGACGGTATGGCTACACCTTC. Its translation: CASSLLQGRYGYTF.

The chain couples TRBV29-1 to TRBJ1-4, with D tentatively TRBD1 (6 bases). V shed 3 bases and J shed 10 bases, with 18 bases lying between them. From germline, CDR1 is SQVTM and CDR2 ANQGSEA. The CDR3 extends over 14 amino acids. DNA of the CDR3: TGCAGCGTTGACCTAGGGGGACTCGAGGTAAAACTGTTTTTT. This translates into CSVDLGGLEVKLFF. The complete variable domain, with remaining parts taken from reference TRBV29-1 and TRBJ1-4, reads SAVISQKPSRDICQRGTSLTIQCQVDSQVTMMFWYRQQPGQSLTLIATANQGSEATYESGFVIDKFPISRPNLTFSTLTVSNMSPEDSSIYLCSVDLGGLEVKLFFGSGTQLSVL.

In its sample, this clonotype was seen a few times. The rearrangement links TRBV25-1 to TRBJ1-5; no reliable D call. The V end lost 4 bases, the J end lost 1 base, and 8 bases lay between the germline ends. Germline V gene data show CDR1 as MGHDK and CDR2 as SYGVNS. The CDR3 loop spans 14 amino acids. Here the CDR3 DNA reads TGTGCCAGCAGTGTGGACGGGAGCAATCAGCCCCAGCATTTT. It specifies CASSVDGSNQPQHF. Combining the CDR3 with reference TRBV25-1 and TRBJ1-5 gives the whole variable domain EADIYQTPRYLVIGTGKKITLECSQTMGHDKMYWYQQDPGMELHLIHYSYGVNSTEKGDLSSESTVSRIRTEHFPLTLESARPSHTSQYLCASSVDGSNQPQHFGDGTRLSIL.

This chain joins TRBV9 and TRBJ2-1, with TRBD1 matching over 8 bases. Germline assignment: CDR1 SGDLS and CDR2 YYNGEE. V trimming: 3 bases; J trimming: 7 bases; junction bases outside the gene matches: 0. The CDR3 is 12 residues long. The CDR3 sequence is CASSGQGNEQFF. The CDR3 nucleotides are TGTGCCAGCAGCGGACAGGGGAATGAGCAGTTCTTC. Supplemented by reference TRBV9 and TRBJ2-1, the full variable domain reads DSGVTQTPKHLITATGQRVTLRCSPRSGDLSVYWYQQSLDQGLQFLIQYYNGEERAKGNILERFSAQQFPDLHSELNLSSLELGDSALYFCASSGQGNEQFFGPGTRLTVL.

The V gene is TRBV20-1, the J gene TRBJ2-7; TRBD1 agrees at 7 bases. Trimming at V came to 0 bases and at J to 3 bases, leaving 5 bases not matched to a gene. The CDR3 has 14 amino acids. From germline, CDR1 is DFQATT and CDR2 SNEGSKA (reference sequence). This CDR3 reads CSARDRDSNYEQYF. CDR3 bases: TGCAGTGCTAGAGATCGGGACAGCAACTACGAGCAGTACTTC.

This clonotype was recorded only once. This chain connects TRBV6-2 or TRBV6-3 to TRBJ1-1; tentative D call: TRBD1 (5 bases). V was trimmed by 3 bases and J by 1 base, leaving 9 bases between them. This CDR3 region has 14 residues. Per the germline V gene, CDR1 is MNHEY and CDR2 is SVGEGT. The chain's CDR3 is CASSYPGPNTEAFF. The CDR3 nucleotides read TGTGCCAGCAGTTATCCAGGGCCGAACACTGAAGCTTTCTTT.